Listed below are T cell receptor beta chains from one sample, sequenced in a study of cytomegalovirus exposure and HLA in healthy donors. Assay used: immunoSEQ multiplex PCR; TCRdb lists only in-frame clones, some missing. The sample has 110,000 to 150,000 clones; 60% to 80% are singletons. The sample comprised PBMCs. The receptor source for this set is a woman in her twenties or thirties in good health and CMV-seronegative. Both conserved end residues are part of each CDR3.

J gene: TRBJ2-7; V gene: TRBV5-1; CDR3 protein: CASSFSGQGDYYEQYF
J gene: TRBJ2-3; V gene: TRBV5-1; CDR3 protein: CASSLGQSSTDTQYF
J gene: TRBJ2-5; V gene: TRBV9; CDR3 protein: CASSVTGIPQETQYF
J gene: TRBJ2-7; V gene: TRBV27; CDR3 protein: CASSLGGGINEQYF
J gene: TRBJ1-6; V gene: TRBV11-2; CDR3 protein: CASSDRQSSYNSPLHF
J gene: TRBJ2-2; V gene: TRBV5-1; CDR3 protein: CASSLRESVNTGELFF
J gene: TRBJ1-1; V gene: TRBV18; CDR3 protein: CASSPLPVSPGQGAVNTEAFF
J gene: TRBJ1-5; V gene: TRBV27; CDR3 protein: CASSLAGRSQPQHF
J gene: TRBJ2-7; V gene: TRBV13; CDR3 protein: CASSLSGTPYEQYF
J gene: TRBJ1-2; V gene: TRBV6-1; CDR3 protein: CASSDQGRGVHGYTF
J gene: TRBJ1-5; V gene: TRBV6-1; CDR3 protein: CASTGTLSQPQHF
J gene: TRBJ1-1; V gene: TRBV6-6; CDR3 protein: CASNQQGRTEAFF
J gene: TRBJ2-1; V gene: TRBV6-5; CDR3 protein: CASSYGAGAGDNEQFF
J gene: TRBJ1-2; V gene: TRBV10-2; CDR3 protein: CASNTGTGGRGYTF
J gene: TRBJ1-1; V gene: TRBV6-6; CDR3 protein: CASRDRGQGATEAFF
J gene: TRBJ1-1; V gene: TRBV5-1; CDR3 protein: CASSRYRGWNTEAFF
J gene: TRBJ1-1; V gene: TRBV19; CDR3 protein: CASSRQAQNTEAFF
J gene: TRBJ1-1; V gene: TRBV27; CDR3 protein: CASSLFQGGTEAFF
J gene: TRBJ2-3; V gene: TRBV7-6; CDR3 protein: CASSLATGGPDTQYF
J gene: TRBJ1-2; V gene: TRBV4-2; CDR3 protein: CASSRSTWDRGKDGYTF
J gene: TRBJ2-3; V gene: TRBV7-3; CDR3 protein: CASSSDLGTQYF
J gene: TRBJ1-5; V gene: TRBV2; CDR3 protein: CASSVRQSNQPQHF
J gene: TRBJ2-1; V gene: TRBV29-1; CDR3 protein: CSILRQGARNEQFF
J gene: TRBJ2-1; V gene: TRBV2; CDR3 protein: CASRPRTSLNEQFF
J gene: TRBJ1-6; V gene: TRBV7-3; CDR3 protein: CASSQGQGTSPLHF
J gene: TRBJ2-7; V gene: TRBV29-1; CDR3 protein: CSVVSGNYEQYF
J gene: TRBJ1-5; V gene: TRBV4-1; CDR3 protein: CASSQDQAPRQAQHF
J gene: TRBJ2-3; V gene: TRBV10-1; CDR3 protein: CASREQGQDTQYF
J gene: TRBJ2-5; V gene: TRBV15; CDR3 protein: CATSRDPAGGLQETQYF
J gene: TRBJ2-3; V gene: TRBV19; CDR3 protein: CASSMAGGPTDTQYF
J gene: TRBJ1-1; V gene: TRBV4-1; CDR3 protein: CASSRGQGAGETEAFF
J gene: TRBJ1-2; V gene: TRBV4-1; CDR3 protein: CASSQRQAALYGYTF
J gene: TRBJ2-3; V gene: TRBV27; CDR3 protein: CASSSLTGSTDTQYF
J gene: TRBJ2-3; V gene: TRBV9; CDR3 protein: CASSGRQNTDTQYF
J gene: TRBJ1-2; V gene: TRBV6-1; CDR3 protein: CACNEVYGYTF
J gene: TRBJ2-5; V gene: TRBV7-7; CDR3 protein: CASSFTGGWETQYF
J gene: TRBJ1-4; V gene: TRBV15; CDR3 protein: CATSRGEDEKLFF
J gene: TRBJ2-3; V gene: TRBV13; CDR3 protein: CASSFERGGFTDTQYF
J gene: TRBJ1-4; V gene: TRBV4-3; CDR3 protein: CASSQDRVREKLFF
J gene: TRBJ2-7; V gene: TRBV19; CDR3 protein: CASTPSPSSYEQYF
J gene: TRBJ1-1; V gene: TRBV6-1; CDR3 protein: CASSRTVKNTEAFF
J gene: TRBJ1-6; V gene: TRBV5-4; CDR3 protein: CASSMPGDVGSPLHF
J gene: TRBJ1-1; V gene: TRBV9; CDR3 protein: CASSVAGTGVVGTEAFF
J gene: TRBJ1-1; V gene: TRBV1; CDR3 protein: CTSSARQGNTEAFF
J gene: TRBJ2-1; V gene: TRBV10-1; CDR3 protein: CASSESRGDTYISYNEQFF
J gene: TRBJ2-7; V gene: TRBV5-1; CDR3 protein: CASRAPTGGSSYEQYF
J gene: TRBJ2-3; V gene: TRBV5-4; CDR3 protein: CASNPGGLGTDTQYF
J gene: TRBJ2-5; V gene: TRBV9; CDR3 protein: CASSEGAGETQYF
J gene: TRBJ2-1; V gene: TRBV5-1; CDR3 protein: CASSLLVGNGAPGNEQFF
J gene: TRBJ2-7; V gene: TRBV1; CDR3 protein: CTSSQRTVPYEQYF
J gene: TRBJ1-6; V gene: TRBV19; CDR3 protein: CASKITNSPLHF
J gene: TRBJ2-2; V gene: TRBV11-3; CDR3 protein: CASSLQAGELFF
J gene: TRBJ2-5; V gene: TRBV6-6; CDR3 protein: CASSYSGGQETQYF
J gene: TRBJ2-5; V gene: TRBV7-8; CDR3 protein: CASSLLAGQGFGTQYF
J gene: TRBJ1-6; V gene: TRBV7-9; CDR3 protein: CASSFTGDSPLHF
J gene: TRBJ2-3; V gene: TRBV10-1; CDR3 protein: CASSERAGVVTQYF
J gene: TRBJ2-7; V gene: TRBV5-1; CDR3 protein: CASSPRDRGLGEQYF
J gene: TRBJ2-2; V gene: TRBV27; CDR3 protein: CASSLGPGTGTGELFF
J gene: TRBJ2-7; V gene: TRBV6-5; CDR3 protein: CASSFRTREYF
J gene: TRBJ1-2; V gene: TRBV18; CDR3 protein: CASSGTLANYGYTF